This T cell receptor (beta chain) was identified in a study of T cell responses to AZD1222 COVID-19 vaccine. General study results and limits: Recipients of AZD1222 seropositive at baseline numbered only 6 or 7. Donors were largely white British and mainly female; clonal diversity was possibly underestimated.

Concerning this clone itself: Its antigen is currently unknown.

The table came from immunoSEQ multiplex PCR; TCRdb's copy has only in-frame clones and leaves some out. The data contain roughly 130,000 clones, 88% of them singletons. The V end lost 4 bases, the J end lost 8 bases, and 8 bases lay between the germline ends. The length of the CDR3 is 11 residues. Germline V gives CDR1 LGHDT, CDR2 YNNKEL (reference sequence). The starting material was peripheral blood, obtained on day 0 of AZD1222 vaccination. The chain uses TRBV3-1 (or the pseudogene TRBV3-2) and TRBJ1-2; TRBD1 might be the D (6 bases). This receptor was identified in an adult in good health. In DNA form, the CDR3 reads TGTGCCAGCAGCCTACAGGGCGGCTACACCTTC. This translates into CASSLQGGYTF.